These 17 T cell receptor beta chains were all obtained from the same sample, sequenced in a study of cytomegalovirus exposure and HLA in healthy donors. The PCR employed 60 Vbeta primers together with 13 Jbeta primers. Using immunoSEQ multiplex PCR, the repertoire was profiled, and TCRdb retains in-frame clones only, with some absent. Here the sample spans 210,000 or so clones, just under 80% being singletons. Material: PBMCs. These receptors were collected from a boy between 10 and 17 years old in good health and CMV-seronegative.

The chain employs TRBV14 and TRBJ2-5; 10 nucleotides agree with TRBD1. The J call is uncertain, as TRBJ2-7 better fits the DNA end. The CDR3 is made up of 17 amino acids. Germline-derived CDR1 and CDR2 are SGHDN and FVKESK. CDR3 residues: CASSQGFLGQGTYEQYF. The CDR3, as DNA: TGTGCCAGCAGCCAAGGTTTTTTGGGACAGGGGACTTACGAGCAGTACTTC.

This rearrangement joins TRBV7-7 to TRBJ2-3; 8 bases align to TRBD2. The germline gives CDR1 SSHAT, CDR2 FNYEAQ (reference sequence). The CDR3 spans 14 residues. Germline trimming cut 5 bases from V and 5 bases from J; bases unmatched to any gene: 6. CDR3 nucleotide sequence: TGTGCCAGCAGCATTGGACTAGCCGGAGATACGCAGTATTTT. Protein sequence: CASSIGLAGDTQYF.

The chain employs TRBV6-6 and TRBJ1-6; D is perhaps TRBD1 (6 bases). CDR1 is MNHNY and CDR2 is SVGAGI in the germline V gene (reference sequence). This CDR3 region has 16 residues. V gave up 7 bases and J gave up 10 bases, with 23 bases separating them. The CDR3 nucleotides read TGTGCCAGCACTAGGCGGGTGACAGGTTGGTTATCACCCCTCCACTTT. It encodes CASTRRVTGWLSPLHF.

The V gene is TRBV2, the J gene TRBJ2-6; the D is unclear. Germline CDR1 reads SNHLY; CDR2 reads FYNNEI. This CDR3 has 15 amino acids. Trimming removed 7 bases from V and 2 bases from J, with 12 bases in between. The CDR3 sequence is CASNQLAAGANVLTF. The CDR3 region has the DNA TGTGCCAGCAACCAACTCGCGGCTGGGGCCAACGTCCTGACTTTC.

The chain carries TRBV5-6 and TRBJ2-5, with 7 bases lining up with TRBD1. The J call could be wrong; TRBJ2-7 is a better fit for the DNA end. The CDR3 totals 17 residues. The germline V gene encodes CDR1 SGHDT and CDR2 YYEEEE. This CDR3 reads CASSTATGLLPSYEQYF. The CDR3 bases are TGTGCCAGCAGCACCGCGACAGGGCTTTTACCCTCCTACGAGCAGTACTTC.

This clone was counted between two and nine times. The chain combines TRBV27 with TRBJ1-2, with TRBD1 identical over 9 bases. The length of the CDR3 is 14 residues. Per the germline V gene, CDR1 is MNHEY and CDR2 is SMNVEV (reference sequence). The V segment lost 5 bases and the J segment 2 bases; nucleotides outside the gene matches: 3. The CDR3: CASSPDRGNYGYTF. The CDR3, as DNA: TGTGCCAGCAGTCCCGACAGGGGGAACTATGGCTACACCTTC.

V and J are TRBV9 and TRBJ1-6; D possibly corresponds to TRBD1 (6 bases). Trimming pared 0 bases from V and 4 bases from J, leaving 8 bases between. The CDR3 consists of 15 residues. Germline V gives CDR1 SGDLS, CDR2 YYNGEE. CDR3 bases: TGTGCCAGCAGCGTAGTGGACAGATATAATTCACCCCTCCACTTT. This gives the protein CASSVVDRYNSPLHF.

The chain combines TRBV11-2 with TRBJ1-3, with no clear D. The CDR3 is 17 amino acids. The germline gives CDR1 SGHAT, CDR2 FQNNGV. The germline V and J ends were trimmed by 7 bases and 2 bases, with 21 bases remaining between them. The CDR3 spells CASKTDGLLGPGNTIYF. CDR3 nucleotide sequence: TGTGCCAGCAAAACCGACGGGTTGTTAGGTCCTGGAAACACCATATATTTT.

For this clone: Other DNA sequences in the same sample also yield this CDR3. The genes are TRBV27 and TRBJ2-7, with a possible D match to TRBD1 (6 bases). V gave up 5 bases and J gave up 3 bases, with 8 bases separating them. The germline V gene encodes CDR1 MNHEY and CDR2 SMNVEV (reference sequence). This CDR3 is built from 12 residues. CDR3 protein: CASSPQGYEQYF. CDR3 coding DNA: TGTGCCAGCAGTCCACAGGGCTACGAGCAGTACTTC.

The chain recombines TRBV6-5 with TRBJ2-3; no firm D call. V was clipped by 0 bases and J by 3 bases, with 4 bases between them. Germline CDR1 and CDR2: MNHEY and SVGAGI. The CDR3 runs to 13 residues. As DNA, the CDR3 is TGTGCCAGCAGTTACTCCGGGACAGATACGCAGTATTTT. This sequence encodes CASSYSGTDTQYF.

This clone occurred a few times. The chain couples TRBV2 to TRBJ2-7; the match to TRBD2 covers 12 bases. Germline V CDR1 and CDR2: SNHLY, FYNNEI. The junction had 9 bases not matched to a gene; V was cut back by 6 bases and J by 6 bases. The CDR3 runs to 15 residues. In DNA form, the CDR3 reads TGTGCCAGCAGGGTGGCTAGCGGGAGGGATGGCGAGCAGTACTTC. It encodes CASRVASGRDGEQYF.

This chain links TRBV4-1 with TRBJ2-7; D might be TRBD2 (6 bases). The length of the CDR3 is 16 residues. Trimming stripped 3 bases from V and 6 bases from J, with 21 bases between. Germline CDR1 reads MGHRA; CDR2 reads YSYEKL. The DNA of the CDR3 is TGCGCCAGCAGCCAGACTAGAGTAGCGGAGGAAGGCGAGCAGTACTTC. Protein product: CASSQTRVAEEGEQYF.

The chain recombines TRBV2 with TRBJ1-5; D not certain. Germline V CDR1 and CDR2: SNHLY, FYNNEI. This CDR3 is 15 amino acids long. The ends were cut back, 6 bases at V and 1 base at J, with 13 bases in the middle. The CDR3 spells CASRARLTSNQPQHF. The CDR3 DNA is TGTGCCAGCAGAGCGAGACTGACGAGCAATCAGCCCCAGCATTTT.

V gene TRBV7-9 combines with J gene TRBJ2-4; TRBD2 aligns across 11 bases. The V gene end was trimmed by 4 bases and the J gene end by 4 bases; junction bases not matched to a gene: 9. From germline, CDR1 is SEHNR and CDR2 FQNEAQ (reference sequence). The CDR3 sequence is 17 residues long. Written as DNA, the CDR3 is TGTGCCAGCAGCTCATTGCCGGGACTAGCGGCAAAAAACATTCAGTACTTC. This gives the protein CASSSLPGLAAKNIQYF.

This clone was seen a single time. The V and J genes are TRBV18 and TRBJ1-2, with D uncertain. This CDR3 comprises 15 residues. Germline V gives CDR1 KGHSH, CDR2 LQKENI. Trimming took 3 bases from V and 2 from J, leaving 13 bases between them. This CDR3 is CASSPVSGLNYGYTF. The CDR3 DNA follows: TGTGCCAGCTCACCGGTGAGCGGGCTGAACTATGGCTACACCTTC.

The DNA for the CDR3 is TGTGCCAGCACCTCAAGGGGTTCCAGGGGCTATGGCTACACCTTC. This sequence encodes CASTSRGSRGYGYTF. V usage is TRBV6-6 and J usage is TRBJ1-2; possible D gene TRBD1, 6 bases. The CDR3 sequence is 15 residues long. Germline CDR1 is MNHNY and CDR2 is SVGAGI (reference sequence). Trimming shortened V by 7 bases and J by 4 bases, and 19 bases separated the two germline ends.

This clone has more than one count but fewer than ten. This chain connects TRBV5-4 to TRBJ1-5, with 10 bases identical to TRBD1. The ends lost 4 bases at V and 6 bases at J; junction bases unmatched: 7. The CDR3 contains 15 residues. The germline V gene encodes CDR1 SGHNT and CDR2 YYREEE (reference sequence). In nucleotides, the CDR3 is TGTGCCAGCAGCCCCGGGACAGGGGAAGGTCAGCCCCAGCATTTT. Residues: CASSPGTGEGQPQHF.